Only a few counts were recorded for the clone carrying this T cell receptor beta chain. Antigen: not known. For TCR, cDNA came from 5'RACE template switching, which added a universal primer site and UMIs. TCRdb re-called the 5' RACE reads with MiXCR, one entry per CDR3 protein. The repertoire has about 400,000 distinct CDR3 sequences, under 7.5% of them found once; the top ten carry approximately 16%. The data originate from a study of T cells after yellow fever vaccination. Study at large: It was SMART-Seq v4 Ultra Low Input that prepared the fractions with low cell numbers. General study results and limits: The booster response re-showed most primary clones: approximately 95% CD4, approximately 90% CD8. By day 5 rather than day 15, the secondary response had peaked, though it was weaker.

The sample was PBMCs, taken 5 days after the yellow fever booster vaccination. This sequence was found in a man aged 30 to 39 who received the YFV17D yellow fever vaccine.

This chain's CDR3 is CASSLGWASEQFF. As DNA, the CDR3 is TGTGCCAGCAGCTTAGGGTGGGCGAGTGAGCAGTTCTTC. V is TRBV7-2 and J is TRBJ2-1; no definite D call. The V end was cut by 1 base, the J end by 9 bases, with 10 bases between. The CDR3 runs to 13 residues. CDR1 SGHTA and CDR2 FQGNSA come from the germline V gene.